This TCR beta chain was profiled in a study of monozygotic twins with inflammatory bowel disease (dated by TCRdb to between 2018 and 2021). Some background on the complete study: The full study comprised 28 monozygotic twin pairs: nine German pairs (four IBD-concordant, five IBD-discordant) and 19 IBD-discordant Danish pairs. The search for disease-associated traits relied mainly on comparing, within discordant pairs, IBD patients with their genetically identical healthy co-twins. Each individual had, on average, about 151 000 unique TCRalpha sequences and 181 000 unique TCRbeta sequences available for analysis.

CDR1 and CDR2 were assigned from the germline V gene as KGHDR and SFDVKD. The CDR3 goes from the cysteine to the phenylalanine over 14 residues. No DNA has been recorded. Concerning this clonotype itself: The antigen this receptor binds is unknown.

Library preparation used 5' RACE. Preparation of each TCR library used around 3,500 ng of total RNA. For each sample, cDNA was synthesized in eight separate reactions using SMARTScribe reverse transcriptase. During cDNA synthesis, template switching introduced unique molecular identifiers that contained a 6-nucleotide sample barcode. Two nested PCRs of about 15 and 9 cycles amplified the TCRalpha and TCRbeta cDNA, and bead purification followed each PCR. Before amplification, the cDNA was both treated with uracil DNA-glycosylase and purified with the QIAquick PCR purification kit. The second PCR added Illumina TruSeq-compatible adapters along with sample-specific barcodes. TapeStation and Qubit were used to check library quality and concentration, and about 4.5 ng of each library was pooled. Sequencing of pooled libraries was carried out on an Illumina HiSeq2500 single-index Rapid Run using 2 x 100 bp reads and custom sequencing primers. As for how the authors treated the data: UMI-based consensus assembly with MiGEC version 1.2.6 was used to correct PCR and sequencing errors. MiXCR version 2.1.1 handled V(D)J alignment, clonotype assembly and CDR3 extraction. To normalise gene usage, clonotype sharing and MAIT/NKT TCR abundance, the top 1000, 10 000 and 20 000 clonotypes in each sample were analysed. Diversity was computed as the inverse Simpson index with the vegan R package after downsampling to 27 000 UMIs. Statistical testing used paired Mann-Whitney U tests on the discordant twin pairs and applied Benjamini-Hochberg correction for multiple testing. TCRdb reprocessed the reads, and each CDR3 protein sequence is entered once, without DNA. The V and J calls and clone size are TCRdb's, not the authors'. This sample's table contains around 100,000 distinct CDR3 sequences. 1.9% of the sample is taken by the ten largest.

An approximately 2.3 ml peripheral blood sample was drawn into PAXgene tubes per donor and stored at -80°C. Total RNA was isolated from whole blood with the PAXgene blood miRNA kit on an automated QIAcube, without T cell sorting. Peripheral blood from monozygotic twin pairs, either concordant or discordant for inflammatory bowel disease, underwent deep TCRalpha and TCRbeta repertoire profiling that used unique molecular barcoding. Smoking habits were recorded for all twin pairs, with individuals classified as current, former or never smokers. Points the paper makes about the study in general: Different T cell subtypes could not be distinguished in the analysis. Fewer clonotypes were shared with other individuals by IBD patients than by healthy twins, most markedly in patients showing signs of disease activity. Background noise and inter-individual variability may have been introduced into the repertoires by the differing immunosuppressive treatments among patients. IBD patients had lower TCRbeta repertoire diversity, measured by the inverse Simpson index, than their healthy co-twins. The results gave no support for a single strong signal or clonotype linked to IBD. Repertoire similarity did not differ between concordant and discordant twins, which could be due to limited statistical power.

The sequencing input was blood. The receptor was derived from a human donor with ulcerative colitis or Crohn's disease, or a healthy co-twin of an affected twin (not recorded which). The chain joins TRBV24-1 to TRBJ2-3; the TRBD1 assignment by TCRdb is unverifiable without DNA. The CDR3 corresponds to CATSETGATDTQYF.